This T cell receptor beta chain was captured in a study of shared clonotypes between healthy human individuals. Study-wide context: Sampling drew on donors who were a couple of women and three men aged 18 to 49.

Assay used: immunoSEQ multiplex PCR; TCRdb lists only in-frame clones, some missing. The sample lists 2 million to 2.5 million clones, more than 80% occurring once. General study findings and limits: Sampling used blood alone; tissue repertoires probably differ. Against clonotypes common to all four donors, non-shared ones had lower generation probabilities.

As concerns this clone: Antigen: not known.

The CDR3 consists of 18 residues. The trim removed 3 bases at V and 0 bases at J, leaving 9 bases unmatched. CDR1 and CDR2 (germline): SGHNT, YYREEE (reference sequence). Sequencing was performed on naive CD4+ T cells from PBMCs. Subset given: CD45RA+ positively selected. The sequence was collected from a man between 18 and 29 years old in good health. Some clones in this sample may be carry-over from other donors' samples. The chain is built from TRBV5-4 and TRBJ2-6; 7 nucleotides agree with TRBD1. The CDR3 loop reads CASSSRQGGLSGANVLTF. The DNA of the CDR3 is TGTGCCAGCAGCTCTAGACAGGGTGGGCTCTCTGGGGCCAACGTCCTGACTTTC. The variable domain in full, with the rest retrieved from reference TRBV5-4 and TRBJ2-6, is ETGVTQSPTHLIKTRGQQVTLRCSSQSGHNTVSWYQQALGQGPQFIFQYYREEENGRGNFPPRFSGLQFPNYSSELNVNALELDDSALYLCASSSRQGGLSGANVLTFGAGSRLTVL.